The 6 T cell receptor beta chains below all came from one sample that was sequenced in a study of cytomegalovirus exposure and HLA in healthy donors. Produced via immunoSEQ multiplex PCR; TCRdb's table is partial and in-frame only. In the table there are 100,000 to 120,000 clones, 85% to 90% of which are singletons. Specimen: PBMCs. These receptors were collected from a woman younger than 45 in good health and CMV-seropositive.

This sequence joins TRBV10-3 and TRBJ2-7; 12 bases line up with TRBD1. Germline V lookup: CDR1 ENHRY, CDR2 SYGVKD. The CDR3 length is 15 residues. The J segment lost 4 bases and the V segment lost 8 bases, leaving 9 bases of the junction unmatched. The CDR3 is CAIADGTGGGYEQYF. Here the CDR3 DNA reads TGTGCCATCGCCGACGGGACAGGGGGCGGATACGAGCAGTACTTC.

The chain couples TRBV4-3 to TRBJ2-7; 8 positions match TRBD2. V lost 0 bases and J lost 4; bases outside the gene matches: 14. The CDR3 totals 18 residues. Germline assignment: CDR1 LGHNA and CDR2 YSLEER. CDR3 sequence reads: CASSQETGWGASGYEQYF. In nucleotides, the CDR3 is TGCGCCAGCAGCCAAGAGACCGGATGGGGGGCTAGCGGGTACGAGCAGTACTTC.

The rearrangement joins TRBV9 to TRBJ2-2, with 8 bases matching TRBD2. This CDR3 has 15 residues. Per germline, CDR1 SGDLS and CDR2 YYNGEE. Losses at the gene ends were 7 bases for V and 4 bases for J; bases not matched to a gene: 9. The CDR3 coding sequence is TGTGCCAGCGCGACTAGCGTGGGGCCCACCGGGGAGCTGTTTTTT. Protein product: CASATSVGPTGELFF. Full variable domain (outside the CDR3, taken from reference TRBV9 and TRBJ2-2): DSGVTQTPKHLITATGQRVTLRCSPRSGDLSVYWYQQSLDQGLQFLIQYYNGEERAKGNILERFSAQQFPDLHSELNLSSLELGDSALYFCASATSVGPTGELFFGEGSRLTVL.

The V call is TRBV5-1, the J call TRBJ2-5, with D possibly matching TRBD2 (5 bases). V lost 0 bases and J lost 5, with 11 bases in between. The CDR3 is 14 residues long. The germline V gene has CDR1 SGHRS and CDR2 YFSETQ. CDR3 sequence: CASSLGTPAETQYF. CDR3 in DNA: TGCGCCAGCAGCTTGGGGACTCCAGCGGAGACCCAGTACTTC.

V gene TRBV4-1 combines with J gene TRBJ2-7; 7 positions match TRBD2. CDR3 size: 15 residues. Losses at the gene ends were 2 bases for V and 3 bases for J; bases not matched to a gene: 7. CDR1 and CDR2 (germline): MGHRA, YSYEKL. Here the CDR3 reads CASSQIAGDIYEQYF. The CDR3 nucleotides read TGCGCCAGCAGCCAAATCGCGGGAGACATCTACGAGCAGTACTTC.

The chain uses TRBV10-3 and TRBJ1-2; a weak D match, TRBD1 (5 bases). The CDR3 totals 14 residues. Germline CDR1 ENHRY, CDR2 SYGVKD. V gave up 0 bases and J gave up 6 bases, with 11 bases separating them. The CDR3 spells CAISESSQGDGYTF. CDR3 in DNA: TGTGCCATCAGTGAGTCAAGTCAGGGCGATGGCTACACCTTC.